The rows below give T cell receptor beta chains drawn from one sample of a study of T cells after yellow fever vaccination. TCRdb passed the 5' RACE reads through MiXCR, listing each CDR3 protein once. The table includes 400,000 or so distinct CDR3 sequences, roughly 6.2% detected once. The specimen was PBMCs, collected 5 days after the yellow fever booster vaccination. The source is a man aged 25 to 40 who received the YFV17D yellow fever vaccine. The CDR3 runs from the conserved cysteine through the conserved F or W. Fields, in order: D gene, clone size, V gene, J gene, CDR3 protein, CDR3 DNA. D genes are given only for firm matches. Size is stated for part of the rows, as once, few or many counts, or as a class when the clone is expanded.

d_gene: TRBD2
abundance: -
v_gene: TRBV5-1
j_gene: TRBJ2-5
CDR3aa: CASSLASGGDNQYF
CDR3nt: TGCGCCAGCAGCTTGGCCTCGGGGGGTGATAACCAGTACTTC

d_gene: -
abundance: many
v_gene: TRBV21-1
j_gene: TRBJ2-5
CDR3aa: CASSKALQTETQYF
CDR3nt: TGTGCCAGCAGCAAAGCGCTCCAGACCGAGACCCAGTACTTC

d_gene: TRBD1
abundance: many
v_gene: TRBV12-3/TRBV12-4
j_gene: TRBJ2-7
CDR3aa: CASSLGTAEQYF
CDR3nt: TGTGCCAGCAGTTTGGGGACAGCCGAGCAGTACTTC

d_gene: TRBD2
abundance: -
v_gene: TRBV9
j_gene: TRBJ2-7
CDR3aa: CASSVGSRGSYEQYF
CDR3nt: TGTGCCAGCAGCGTAGGATCGCGGGGGTCCTACGAGCAGTACTTC

d_gene: -
abundance: few
v_gene: TRBV15
j_gene: TRBJ2-7
CDR3aa: CATSTSGDYEQYF
CDR3nt: TGTGCCACCAGCACGTCAGGGGACTACGAGCAGTACTTC

d_gene: -
abundance: -
v_gene: TRBV12-3/TRBV12-4
j_gene: TRBJ2-5
CDR3aa: CASRRDIQETQYF
CDR3nt: TGTGCCAGCAGGCGGGACATCCAAGAGACCCAGTACTTC

d_gene: TRBD1
abundance: -
v_gene: TRBV6-5
j_gene: TRBJ2-7
CDR3aa: CAIKGAGYEQYF
CDR3nt: TGTGCCATAAAGGGGGCCGGGTACGAGCAGTACTTC

d_gene: TRBD1
abundance: few
v_gene: TRBV14
j_gene: TRBJ2-3
CDR3aa: CASSPTPGQGAEDTQYF
CDR3nt: TGTGCCAGCAGCCCAACGCCGGGACAGGGGGCGGAAGATACGCAGTATTTT

d_gene: -
abundance: few
v_gene: TRBV5-5
j_gene: TRBJ1-1
CDR3aa: CASSLPWTLNTEAFF
CDR3nt: TGTGCCAGCAGCCTGCCTTGGACATTGAACACTGAAGCTTTCTTT

d_gene: -
abundance: few
v_gene: TRBV7-2
j_gene: TRBJ2-5
CDR3aa: CASSGFGLETQYF
CDR3nt: TGTGCCAGCAGTGGGTTTGGACTGGAGACCCAGTACTTC

d_gene: -
abundance: few
v_gene: TRBV10-3
j_gene: TRBJ2-7
CDR3aa: CAISDVAETYEQYF
CDR3nt: TGTGCCATCAGTGATGTAGCGGAGACCTACGAGCAGTACTTC

d_gene: TRBD2
abundance: few
v_gene: TRBV7-2
j_gene: TRBJ2-3
CDR3aa: CASSSGTRRDTQYF
CDR3nt: TGTGCCAGCAGCTCCGGGACTAGGCGGGATACGCAGTATTTT

d_gene: TRBD1
abundance: -
v_gene: TRBV12-3/TRBV12-4
j_gene: TRBJ1-2
CDR3aa: CASSRPGGAGYGYTF
CDR3nt: TGTGCCAGCAGCAGACCAGGGGGCGCGGGATATGGCTACACCTTC

d_gene: TRBD2
abundance: many
v_gene: TRBV12-3/TRBV12-4
j_gene: TRBJ2-2
CDR3aa: CASRSSGTGELFF
CDR3nt: TGTGCCAGCAGGTCTAGCGGTACCGGGGAGCTGTTTTTT

d_gene: -
abundance: -
v_gene: TRBV10-3
j_gene: TRBJ2-2
CDR3aa: CAISYQGTTGELFF
CDR3nt: TGTGCCATCAGTTACCAGGGGACCACCGGGGAGCTGTTTTTT

d_gene: TRBD1
abundance: many
v_gene: TRBV6-2/TRBV6-3
j_gene: TRBJ2-5
CDR3aa: CASSYPPARGRKETQYF
CDR3nt: TGTGCCAGCAGTTACCCTCCGGCCAGGGGGCGAAAAGAGACCCAGTACTTC

d_gene: TRBD2
abundance: -
v_gene: TRBV14
j_gene: TRBJ2-2
CDR3aa: CASSQLTSGSTGELFF
CDR3nt: TGTGCCAGCAGCCAGCTGACTAGCGGGAGCACCGGGGAGCTGTTTTTT

d_gene: -
abundance: -
v_gene: TRBV5-1
j_gene: TRBJ2-6
CDR3aa: CASRVEAGANVLTF
CDR3nt: TGCGCCAGCCGAGTAGAGGCTGGGGCCAACGTCCTGACTTTC

d_gene: -
abundance: -
v_gene: TRBV18
j_gene: TRBJ2-1
CDR3aa: CASSLDSGTSNPYNEQFF
CDR3nt: TGTGCCAGCTCACTAGATTCAGGGACCTCGAACCCCTACAATGAGCAGTTCTTC

d_gene: TRBD2
abundance: many
v_gene: TRBV7-8
j_gene: TRBJ2-1
CDR3aa: CASSPLAGVGNEQFF
CDR3nt: TGTGCCAGCAGTCCCCTAGCGGGAGTTGGCAATGAGCAGTTCTTC

d_gene: TRBD2
abundance: -
v_gene: TRBV27
j_gene: TRBJ2-3
CDR3aa: CASSPGTSTDTRYF
CDR3nt: TGTGCCAGCTCCCCGGGGACTAGCACAGATACGCGGTATTTT

d_gene: TRBD2
abundance: many
v_gene: TRBV9
j_gene: TRBJ2-3
CDR3aa: CASSRGSGRGSDTQYF
CDR3nt: TGTGCCAGCAGCCGTGGGAGCGGGAGAGGGTCAGATACGCAGTATTTT

d_gene: TRBD1
abundance: few
v_gene: TRBV6-2/TRBV6-3
j_gene: TRBJ1-3
CDR3aa: CASSYATGATSGTSGNTIYF
CDR3nt: TGTGCCAGCAGTTACGCAACAGGGGCTACATCTGGGACCTCTGGAAACACCATATATTTT

d_gene: TRBD2
abundance: -
v_gene: TRBV19
j_gene: TRBJ2-1
CDR3aa: CATYSTSGKDVYEQFF
CDR3nt: TGTGCCACCTACTCGACTAGCGGGAAGGATGTCTATGAGCAGTTCTTC

d_gene: -
abundance: few
v_gene: TRBV5-1
j_gene: TRBJ2-5
CDR3aa: CASSLANGNQETQYF
CDR3nt: TGCGCCAGCAGCTTGGCCAACGGAAACCAAGAGACCCAGTACTTC

d_gene: -
abundance: -
v_gene: TRBV28
j_gene: TRBJ1-1
CDR3aa: CASTRIGRAFF
CDR3nt: TGTGCCAGCACCCGTATTGGGCGAGCTTTCTTT

d_gene: -
abundance: many
v_gene: TRBV7-2
j_gene: TRBJ1-1
CDR3aa: CASSLERRAAFF
CDR3nt: TGTGCCAGCAGCTTAGAGAGGAGGGCAGCTTTCTTT

d_gene: -
abundance: few
v_gene: TRBV10-3
j_gene: TRBJ1-4
CDR3aa: CATALGGDEKLFF
CDR3nt: TGTGCCACGGCCCTCGGGGGTGATGAAAAACTGTTTTTT

d_gene: -
abundance: -
v_gene: TRBV20-1
j_gene: TRBJ2-7
CDR3aa: CSARDGSLRNEQYF
CDR3nt: TGCAGTGCTAGAGACGGCAGCTTACGAAACGAGCAGTACTTC